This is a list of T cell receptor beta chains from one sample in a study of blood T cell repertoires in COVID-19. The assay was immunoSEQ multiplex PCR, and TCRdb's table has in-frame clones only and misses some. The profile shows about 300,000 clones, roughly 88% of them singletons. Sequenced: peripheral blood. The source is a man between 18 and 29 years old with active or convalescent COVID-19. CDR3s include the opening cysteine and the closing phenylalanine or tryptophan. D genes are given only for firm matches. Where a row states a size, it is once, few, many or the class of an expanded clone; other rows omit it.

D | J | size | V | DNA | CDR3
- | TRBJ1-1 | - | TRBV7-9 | TGTGCCAGCAGCTTATCGGGGTGGGGACAGAACACTGAAGCTTTCTTT | CASSLSGWGQNTEAFF
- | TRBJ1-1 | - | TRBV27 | TGTGCCAGCAGTTTGATAGGGTATGGGGGCAACACTGAAGCTTTCTTT | CASSLIGYGGNTEAFF
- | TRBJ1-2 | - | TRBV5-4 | TGTGCCAGCAGCTTGGAGACAGGAATAGGCTACACCTTC | CASSLETGIGYTF
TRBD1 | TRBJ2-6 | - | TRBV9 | TGTGCCAGCAGCGCGGGGACAGGGCGCTCTGGGGCCAACGTCCTGACTTTC | CASSAGTGRSGANVLTF
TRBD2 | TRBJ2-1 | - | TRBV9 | TGTGCCAGCAGCCTACGCCCTAGCGGGGAGCAGTTCTTC | CASSLRPSGEQFF
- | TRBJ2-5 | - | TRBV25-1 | TGTGCCAGCAGGGCAGACACTCAAGAGACCCAGTACTTC | CASRADTQETQYF
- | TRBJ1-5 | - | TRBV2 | TGTGCCAGCAGTGAAGCGCGGTGGGCGGGTCAGCCCCAGCATTTT | CASSEARWAGQPQHF
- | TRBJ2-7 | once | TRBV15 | TGTGCCACCAGCAGACCGACAGGTCGCGAGCAGTACTTC | CATSRPTGREQYF
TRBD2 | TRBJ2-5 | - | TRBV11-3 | TGTGCCAGCAGCTTAGATTCCGGCGGGGGTTGGGAGACCCAGTACTTC | CASSLDSGGGWETQYF
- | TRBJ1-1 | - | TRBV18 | TGTGCCAGCTCACCAAACAGGGCGGACACTGAAGCTTTCTTT | CASSPNRADTEAFF
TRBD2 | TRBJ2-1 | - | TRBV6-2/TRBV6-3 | TGTGCCAGCAGTTACTCAGGCGGGGGATCCTACAATGAGCAGTTCTTC | CASSYSGGGSYNEQFF
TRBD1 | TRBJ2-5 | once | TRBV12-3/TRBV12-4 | TGTGCCAGCAGTATGACAGGGCAAGAGACCCAGTACTTC | CASSMTGQETQYF
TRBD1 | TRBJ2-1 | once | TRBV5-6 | TGTGCCAGCAGCACATACGGGACAGGAAAGAACAATGAGCAGTTCTTC | CASSTYGTGKNNEQFF
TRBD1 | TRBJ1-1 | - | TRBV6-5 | TGTGCCAGCAGTTACGACAGGGATACTGAAGCTTTCTTT | CASSYDRDTEAFF
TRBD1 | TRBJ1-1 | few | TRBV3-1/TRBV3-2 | TGTGCCAGCAGCCCCTTTCAGGGGGCTGAAGCTTTCTTT | CASSPFQGAEAFF
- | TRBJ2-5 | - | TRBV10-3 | TGTGCCATCGCCGCTCAGGGGAGTGGTCAAGAGACCCAGTACTTC | CAIAAQGSGQETQYF
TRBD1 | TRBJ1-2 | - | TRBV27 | TGTGCCAGCAGTTTGAGGGGGCGCGACTATGGCTACACCTTC | CASSLRGRDYGYTF
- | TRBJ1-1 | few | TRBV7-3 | TGTGCCAGCAGCCCATACGACAGGCCGTGGGGCACTGAAGCTTTCTTT | CASSPYDRPWGTEAFF
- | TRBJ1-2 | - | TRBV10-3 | TGTGCCATCAGCAGGGCGCCCGATGGCTACACCTTC | CAISRAPDGYTF
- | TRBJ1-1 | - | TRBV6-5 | TGTGCCAGCAGACGGCAGGGAAGAGGAACTGAAGCTTTCTTT | CASRRQGRGTEAFF
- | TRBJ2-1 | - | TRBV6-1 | TGTGCCAGCAGTGATGCGGGGCCGAGGAATGAGCAGTTCTTC | CASSDAGPRNEQFF
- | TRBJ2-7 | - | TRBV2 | TGTGCCAGTGGCGGCGAGCAGTACTTC | CASGGEQYF
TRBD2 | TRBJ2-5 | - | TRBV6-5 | TGTGCCACCACTAGACTAGCGGGGGACCAAGAGACCCAGTACTTC | CATTRLAGDQETQYF
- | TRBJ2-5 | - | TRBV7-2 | TGTGCCAGCAGCAAGCGGGCTACCGTGTACCAAGAGACCCAGTACTTC | CASSKRATVYQETQYF
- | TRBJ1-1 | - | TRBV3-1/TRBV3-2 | TGTGCCAGCAGCCCGCGGGCTTTGAACACTGAAGCTTTCTTT | CASSPRALNTEAFF
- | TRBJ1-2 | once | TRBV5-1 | TGCGCCAGCAGCTTGGTTGCGCAGGCGACCGACCTTAACTATGGCTACACCTTC | CASSLVAQATDLNYGYTF
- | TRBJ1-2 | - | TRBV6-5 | TGTGCCAGCAGTTACGGTTGGGACAACTCTAACTATGGCTACACCTTC | CASSYGWDNSNYGYTF
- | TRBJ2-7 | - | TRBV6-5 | TGTGCCAGCAGTTACTCGCCGGCAGGAAGGGGCGAGCAGTACTTC | CASSYSPAGRGEQYF
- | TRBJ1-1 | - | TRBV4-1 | TGCGCCAGCAGCCAATCGGGCAGGGCGCTCATGAACACTGAAGCTTTCTTT | CASSQSGRALMNTEAFF
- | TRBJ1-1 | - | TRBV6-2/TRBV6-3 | TGTGCCAGCAGTTACGGGCAGATGGGCACTGAAGCTTTCTTT | CASSYGQMGTEAFF
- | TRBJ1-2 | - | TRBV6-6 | TGTGCCAGCAGTCAAGCGAGTAACTATGGCTACACCTTC | CASSQASNYGYTF
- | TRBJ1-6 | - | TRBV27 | TGTGCCAGCAAGACAGGAGGATCACCCCTCCACTTT | CASKTGGSPLHF
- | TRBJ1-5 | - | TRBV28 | TGTGCCAGCAGTTCACCCACAGGGTTGGATCAGCCCCAGCATTTT | CASSSPTGLDQPQHF
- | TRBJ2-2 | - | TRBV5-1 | TGCGCCAGCACAATGTCCCCGAACACCGGGGAGCTGTTTTTT | CASTMSPNTGELFF
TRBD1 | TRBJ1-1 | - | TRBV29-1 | TGCAGCGTTGTAATACAGGGGGTACGGACTGAAGCTTTCTTT | CSVVIQGVRTEAFF
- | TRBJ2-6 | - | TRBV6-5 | TGTGCCAGCAGTCCTCAGGGATCCGGGGCCAACGTCCTGACTTTC | CASSPQGSGANVLTF
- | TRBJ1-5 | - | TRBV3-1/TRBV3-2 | TGTGCCAGCAGCCAATTGGGAGGCAATCAGCCCCAGCATTTT | CASSQLGGNQPQHF
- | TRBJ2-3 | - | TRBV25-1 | TGTGCCAGCAGTGGTCCCTCTAGCACGTACACAGATACGCAGTATTTT | CASSGPSSTYTDTQYF
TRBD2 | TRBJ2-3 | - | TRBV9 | TGTGCCAGCAGCGAGAGCGGGGGTACCACAGATACGCAGTATTTT | CASSESGGTTDTQYF
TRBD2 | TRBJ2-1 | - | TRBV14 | TGTGCCAGCAGCCAGGGCCTAGCGGTGGGACCATCCTACAATGAGCAGTTCTTC | CASSQGLAVGPSYNEQFF
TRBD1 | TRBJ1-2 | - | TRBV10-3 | TGTGCCATCACCCGGACAGGGGGGGATGGCTACACCTTC | CAITRTGGDGYTF